This T cell receptor (beta chain) was found in a study of blood T cell repertoires in COVID-19. Overall study context: The United States, Italy and Spain provided the acute and convalescent COVID-19 samples. T cells, B-cell-depleted T cells, or PBMCs provided the cDNA or gDNA that served as material.

Trimming cost V 7 bases and J 4 bases; bases outside gene matches: 6. Germline CDR1 reads KGHDR; CDR2 reads SFDVKD. The CDR3 consists of 15 residues. The protocol was immunoSEQ multiplex PCR, while the TCRdb copy is restricted to in-frame clones and leaves out a portion. The sample includes about 130,000 clones, around 84% of them seen just once. The chain recombines TRBV24-1 with TRBJ2-1, with TRBD1 identical over 10 bases. This clonotype originated in a man in his forties with acute COVID-19. Sequenced: PBMCs or T cells enriched from blood (not recorded which). CDR3 sequence: CATRQTGGRYNEQFF. The CDR3 coding sequence is TGTGCCACCAGACAGACAGGGGGCAGGTACAATGAGCAGTTCTTC.